A single sample gave rise to the 20 T cell receptor beta chains below, sequenced in a study of T cells in Graves' hyperthyroidism and ophthalmopathy (dated by TCRdb to the late 2010s). Libraries were made using multiplex PCR. These reads were obtained on an Illumina HiSeq 2000. The TCR beta CDR3 regions were amplified from the RNA transcripts. For the first round of RT-PCR on the TCR CDR3, the HTBI primer set was used together with the Qiagen OneStep RT-PCR kit. The public sequencing data were trimmed at Q25 with fastp and processed into clonotypes with MiXCR by TCRdb, which kept only in-frame beta chains. One record per CDR3 amino acid sequence lists the most common genes and DNA. A total of 450,000 to 700,000 distinct CDR3 sequences appear in this sample, roughly 50% of them only once. In total, the top ten clones hold around 7.7% of the sample. The sequenced sample consisted of peripheral blood or thyroid tissue (not recorded which). Source of these receptors: a woman between 18 and 29 years old with Graves' hyperthyroidism.

Concerning this clonotype itself: The junction and the germline gene differ at one end; a read error may be behind it. The chain carries TRBV7-2 and TRBJ2-2; 8 bases map to TRBD2. This CDR3 is 18 amino acids long. From germline, CDR1 is SGHTA and CDR2 FQGNSA. The CDR3 coding sequence is TGTGCCAGCAGTTTAGATGCTAGCGGGCAATCGAACACCGGGGAGCTGTTTTTT. It translates to CASSLDASGQSNTGELFF.

As regards this clonotype: The CDR3 carries no conserved terminal phenylalanine or tryptophan, so it likely arises from a read error. CDR3 sequence: CVSSSTGNTEAFL. For the CDR3, the DNA is TGTGTCAGCAGCTCGACAGGGAACACTGAAGCTTTCTTG. The chain combines TRBV7-9 with TRBJ1-1, with a possible D match to TRBD1 (6 bases). Germline V CDR1 and CDR2: SEHNR, FQNEAQ (reference sequence). The CDR3 loop spans 13 amino acids.

Of note for this clonotype: One end of the junction does not line up with germline, which may come from a read error. The genes are TRBV29-1 and TRBJ2-5; D could derive from TRBD1 or TRBD2 (7 bases each). The CDR3 runs to 13 residues. Germline CDR1 SQVTM, CDR2 ANQGSEA. The CDR3 sequence: CSAEAGQQGTQYF. The CDR3 nucleotides read TGCAGCGCTGAAGCGGGACAGCAAGGGACCCAGTACTTC.

This clonotype was seen more than once but under ten times. V usage is TRBV24-1 and J usage is TRBJ2-3; the D gene could be TRBD1 or TRBD2 (5 bases each). The V end lost 4 bases, the J end lost 4 bases, and 17 bases lay between the germline ends. This CDR3 comprises 16 residues. In germline, CDR1 is KGHDR, CDR2 SFDVKD. CDR3 nucleotide sequence: TGTGCCACCAGTGACACGACAGCGGTCGGGGCAGATACGCAGTATTTT. This sequence encodes CATSDTTAVGADTQYF.

In regard to this clonotype: One base away lies a much larger clone, so this may be a sequencing read error. The chain employs TRBV6-2 or TRBV6-3 and TRBJ1-5; 9 bases are a match to TRBD1. The CDR3 totals 14 residues. From germline, CDR1 is MNHEY and CDR2 SVGEGT. The CDR3 here is CACSNRGLNQPQHF. The CDR3 DNA reads as TGTGCCTGCAGCAACAGGGGGCTAAATCAGCCCCAGCATTTT.

This clonotype was observed at least ten times. V gene TRBV10-1 combines with J gene TRBJ2-7; maybe TRBD2 (6 bases). Trimming removed 4 bases from V and 1 base from J, with 11 bases in between. CDR3 size: 14 residues. In germline, CDR1 is WNHNN, CDR2 SYGVQD (reference sequence). CDR3 sequence: CASSASGPSYEQYF. CDR3 nucleotides: TGCGCCAGCAGTGCCAGCGGGCCATCCTACGAGCAGTACTTC.

V gene TRBV20-1 combines with J gene TRBJ2-7; weak D call: TRBD1 (6 bases). Germline lookup yields CDR1 DFQATT and CDR2 SNEGSKA (reference sequence). V dropped 3 bases and J dropped 5 bases, with 14 bases sitting between them. This CDR3 is 13 amino acids long. CDR3 DNA sequence: TGCAGTGCTAGTGGCAGGGGCCGAGACGAGCAGTACTTC. It codes for CSASGRGRDEQYF.

The V gene is TRBV10-3, the J gene TRBJ2-7; the D call may be TRBD1 or TRBD2 (5 bases each). CDR3 size: 15 residues. V dropped 6 bases and J dropped 6 bases, with 21 bases sitting between them. Germline V gene data show CDR1 as ENHRY and CDR2 as SYGVKD. CDR3 bases: TGTGCCATCAGCGGCACGGGACCGAGGCCATCCGAGCAGTACTTC. Its protein is CAISGTGPRPSEQYF.

There are a few counts of this clonotype. Here the CDR3 DNA reads TGTGCCAGCAGCGTAGGTCTGATGGGGGATGAGCAGTTCTTC. As protein: CASSVGLMGDEQFF. The chain carries TRBV9 and TRBJ2-1; D may match TRBD1 or TRBD2 (5 bases each). CDR1 SGDLS and CDR2 YYNGEE come from the germline V gene. The CDR3 is 14 amino acids. Trimming removed 0 bases at V and 8 bases at J, with 12 bases between.

This clonotype was seen repeatedly, ten times or more. J is TRBJ2-5 and V is TRBV6-1; 13 nucleotides align to TRBD2. The CDR3 runs to 17 residues. J lost 2 bases, V lost 8 bases, and 11 bases had no gene match. The germline V gene encodes CDR1 MNHNS and CDR2 SASEGT. CDR3 sequence (DNA): TGTGCCAGCGGGGCACTAGCGGGAGGGCCGGGGCAAGAGACCCAGTACTTC. Translated, it gives CASGALAGGPGQETQYF.

There are many counts of this clonotype. The V call is TRBV7-8, the J call TRBJ2-5, with 11 positions matching TRBD2. Germline V gene sequence: CDR1 SGHVS, CDR2 FQNEAQ. The CDR3 is 16 amino acids. J gave up 4 bases and V 2 bases, and 6 bases lay outside the gene matches. CDR3 sequence reads: CASSLTIGTSGETQYF. CDR3 coding DNA: TGTGCCAGCAGCTTAACAATCGGGACTAGCGGAGAGACCCAGTACTTC.

This clonotype was seen repeatedly, ten times or more. This sequence joins TRBV6-2 or TRBV6-3 and TRBJ2-5; the D is unclear. This CDR3 comprises 12 residues. The V gene's germline CDR1 is MNHEY and CDR2 SVGEGT. Trimming took 4 bases from V and 5 from J, leaving 8 bases between them. CDR3 DNA: TGTGCCAGCAGTTCAAACATGGAGACCCAGTACTTC. Its translation: CASSSNMETQYF.

The chain carries TRBV7-8 and TRBJ1-2, with TRBD1 matching over 8 bases. V gave up 2 bases and J gave up 5 bases; unmatched junction bases: 7. The CDR3 extends over 15 amino acids. Germline CDR1 reads SGHVS; CDR2 reads FQNEAQ. The CDR3 DNA reads as TGTGCCAGCAGCTTACTGACAGGGGCGGGGTATGGCTACACCTTC. Its translation: CASSLLTGAGYGYTF.

As to this clonotype: This may be a read error, as it is one base from a much larger clone. The chain combines TRBV5-1 with TRBJ2-7; possibly TRBD1 or TRBD2 for D (6 bases each). Germline loops: CDR1 SGHRS, CDR2 YFSETQ. There are 15 residues in the CDR3. CDR3 in DNA: TGCGCCAGCAGCTTCAAGGGGGGCACCTCCTACGAGCAGCACTTC. Its protein is CASSFKGGTSYEQHF. The full variable domain, rest sourced from reference TRBV5-1 and TRBJ2-7, is KAGVTQTPRYLIKTRGQQVTLSCSPISGHRSVSWYQQTPGQGLQFLFEYFSETQRNKGNFPGRFSGRQFSNSRSEMNVSTLELGDSALYLCASSFKGGTSYEQHFGPGTRLTVT.

With regard to this clonotype: Germline is not matched at one junction end, which may reflect a read error. The chain recombines TRBV5-6 with TRBJ1-6; D possibly corresponds to TRBD1 (6 bases). The CDR3 has 18 residues. Germline values: CDR1 SGHDT, CDR2 YYEEEE. The CDR3: CASSSKSQGYPYNSPLRF. CDR3 DNA: TGTGCCAGCAGCTCGAAATCACAGGGATATCCTTATAATTCACCCCTCCGCTTT.

Comments on this clonotype: This may stem from a read error, because a much larger clone lies one nucleotide away. This chain uses TRBV5-1 with TRBJ2-2, with TRBD2 matching over 16 bases. This CDR3 spans 17 amino acids. Germline V gives CDR1 SGHRS, CDR2 YFSETQ. For the CDR3, the DNA is TGCGCCAACAGCTTGGGACTAGCGGGAGGGCCAAACGGGGAGCTGTTTTTT. Amino acid sequence: CANSLGLAGGPNGELFF.

Worth noting for this clonotype: This sequence may be a read error, since a much larger clone differs from it by one base. This chain uses TRBV20-1 with TRBJ2-2, with TRBD1 identical over 7 bases. Germline V gives CDR1 DFQATT, CDR2 SNEGSKA (reference sequence). The CDR3 covers 15 residues. Germline trimming cut 4 bases from V and 6 bases from J; bases unmatched to any gene: 11. The CDR3 region has the DNA TGCAGTGCTAACCGGGACAGAGCCAACGCCGGGGAGCTGTTTTTT. Translated: CSANRDRANAGELFF.

V and J are TRBV5-1 and TRBJ1-6; 8 bases are shared with TRBD1. Trimming cost V 3 bases and J 10 bases; bases outside gene matches: 9. Looked up from germline, CDR1 is SGHRS and CDR2 is YFSETQ. The length of the CDR3 is 15 residues. The CDR3 is CASSSYGQGKSPLHF. For the CDR3, the DNA is TGCGCCAGCAGCTCTTACGGACAGGGCAAATCACCCCTCCACTTT.

The chain recombines TRBV29-1 with TRBJ1-2; D is possibly TRBD1 (6 bases). With 8 bases removed from V and 8 bases from J, the gap between germline ends came to 21 bases. CDR3 size: 13 residues. CDR1 and CDR2 from the germline V gene are SQVTM and ANQGSEA. The CDR3 coding sequence is TGCAGCCACACCGCAGGGGAAATCGACGGCTACACCTTC. Translation gives CSHTAGEIDGYTF. The entire variable domain, with the rest obtained from reference TRBV29-1 and TRBJ1-2, is as follows: SAVISQKPSRDICQRGTSLTIQCQVDSQVTMMFWYRQQPGQSLTLIATANQGSEATYESGFVIDKFPISRPNLTFSTLTVSNMSPEDSSIYLCSHTAGEIDGYTFGSGTRLTVV.

The V gene is TRBV18, the J gene TRBJ1-5; D is undetermined. V was cut by 2 bases and J by 8 bases, with 13 bases left in between. This CDR3 comprises 14 residues. Germline CDR1 KGHSH, CDR2 LQKENI. CDR3 loop: CASSPSPAEEPQHF. In nucleotides, the CDR3 is TGTGCCAGCTCACCATCCCCAGCCGAGGAGCCCCAGCATTTT. The entire variable domain, with the rest obtained from reference TRBV18 and TRBJ1-5, is as follows: NAGVMQNPRHLVRRRGQEARLRCSPMKGHSHVYWYRQLPEEGLKFMVYLQKENIIDESGMPKERFSAEFPKEGPSILRIQQVVRGDSAAYFCASSPSPAEEPQHFGDGTRLSIL.